This record covers a single T cell receptor beta chain. Its specificity is unknown. The sample originates from a study of CXCR3-negative and CXCR3-positive naive CD8 T cells. Study-level points and caveats: Researchers reported similar TRBV-TRBJ usage in naive CXCR3-negative and CXCR3-positive cells, though memory differed. Hydrophobicity of TRB CDR3s was greater in CXCR3-positive naive cells than in CXCR3-negative naive cells. Naive subsets were similarly diverse, while memory CD8+ repertoires were much less diverse.

The libraries of TRB cDNA were prepared using 5' RACE with UMI labels. TCRdb reworked the 5' RACE reads into one entry per CDR3 protein, no DNA. The sample holds 150,000 to 180,000 distinct CDR3 sequences. The CDR3 runs to 13 residues. The specimen was naive CXCR3+ CD8+ T cells from blood. As to subset: CD45RO-CCR7+CD27+CD95- naive CD8+ T cells expressing CXCR3 (TNR3+). The TCR originated in a human donor in good health. Some clones in this sample may be carry-over from other donors' samples. This chain links TRBV12-3 or TRBV12-4 with TRBJ1-5. The CDR3 spells CASNWASNQPQHF.